A single sample gave rise to the 6 T cell receptor beta chains below, sequenced in a study of blood T cell repertoires in COVID-19. TCRdb's table, derived via immunoSEQ multiplex PCR, lists solely in-frame clones and lacks some. The sample shows under 250,000 clones, around nine tenths of them seen only once. Sequenced input: PBMCs or T cells enriched from blood (not recorded which). Receptors originate from a woman aged 25 to 39 who had been exposed to COVID-19.

V usage is TRBV7-2 and J usage is TRBJ2-7, with D possibly matching TRBD1 (6 bases). Germline CDR1 reads SGHTA; CDR2 reads FQGNSA. The V end was cut by 1 base, the J end by 2 bases, with 12 bases between. The CDR3 is made up of 15 amino acids. In DNA, the CDR3 is TGTGCCAGCAGCTTAGTTCGACAGGTGACCTACGAGCAGTACTTC. This codes for CASSLVRQVTYEQYF.

This chain joins TRBV30 and TRBJ2-1; TRBD1 matches 7 bases. The CDR3 runs 14 residues. V trimming: 8 bases; J trimming: 5 bases; junction bases outside the gene matches: 12. CDR1 is GTSNPN, CDR2 SVGIG, per germline (reference sequence). CDR3 loop: CAGPRDSIHNEQFF. CDR3 in DNA: TGTGCCGGTCCCCGGGACAGCATCCACAATGAGCAGTTCTTC.

The V gene is TRBV3-1 (or the pseudogene TRBV3-2), the J gene TRBJ2-1; D ambiguous. With 3 bases removed from V and 4 bases from J, the gap between germline ends came to 19 bases. The CDR3 is 17 residues long. Germline V CDR1 and CDR2: LGHDT, YNNKEL (reference sequence). The CDR3 DNA reads TGTGCCAGCAGCCAGACCCCTGCGGTAGCATTTTACAATGAGCAGTTCTTC. This codes for CASSQTPAVAFYNEQFF.

In its sample, this clone was seen a few times. The J gene is TRBJ1-6, the V gene TRBV5-5; D is unresolved. The V end was cut by 0 bases, the J end by 10 bases, with 11 bases between. This CDR3 is built from 14 residues. The V gene's germline CDR1 is SGHKS and CDR2 YYEKEE (reference sequence). In DNA form, the CDR3 reads TGTGCCAGCAGCTTGGCCCCGGGGAACTCACCCCTCCACTTT. It translates to CASSLAPGNSPLHF.

The chain recombines TRBV2 with TRBJ1-2, with 7 nucleotides matching TRBD1. The CDR3 loop spans 16 amino acids. The germline V gene has CDR1 SNHLY and CDR2 FYNNEI. Unmatched junction bases numbered 12, after V lost 3 bases and J lost 5 bases. As DNA, the CDR3 is TGTGCCAGCAGTGATTGGCAAGGGGGCGCGATTTATGGCTACACCTTC. It yields the protein CASSDWQGGAIYGYTF.

The chain joins TRBV6-5 to TRBJ1-6, with 9 bases that match TRBD1. The J segment lost 6 bases and the V segment lost 7 bases, leaving 7 bases of the junction unmatched. The CDR3 covers 15 residues. The V gene's germline CDR1 is MNHEY and CDR2 SVGAGI. The DNA of the CDR3 is TGTGCCAGCACCCAACCGGACAGGGGTAATTCACCCCTCCACTTT. Amino acids: CASTQPDRGNSPLHF.